This passage covers 31 T cell receptor beta chains from one sample sequenced in a study of tumor and adjacent non-tumor tissue in lung cancer. Three rounds of nested PCR, following a modified ARM-PCR protocol, produced the TCRbeta library. Each CDR3 protein gets one entry after TCRdb re-called the multiplex PCR reads with MiXCR. The table records more than 75,000 distinct CDR3 sequences, 65% to 75% of them present only once. RNA was extracted from bulk tissue without any cell sorting. Material: lung tumor tissue. These receptors were taken from a woman between 70 and 85 years old with non-small cell lung cancer.

The rearrangement uses TRBV13 and TRBJ2-5; the D gene could be TRBD1 or TRBD2 (5 bases each). Looked up from germline, CDR1 is PRHDT and CDR2 is FYEKMQ (reference sequence). The CDR3 is 13 amino acids. The CDR3 DNA is TGTGTCGGCAGGGTTTGGGGGATGGAGACCCAGTACTTC. Translated, it gives CVGRVWGMETQYF.

The CDR3 region is CSVHSQGTSGSNEQYF. As DNA, the CDR3 is TGCAGCGTTCATAGTCAGGGGACTAGCGGGAGCAACGAGCAGTACTTC. The gene calls are TRBV29-1 and TRBJ2-7; 14 bases are a match to TRBD2. Germline CDR1 reads SQVTM; CDR2 reads ANQGSEA. Unmatched junction bases numbered 11, after V lost 5 bases and J lost 5 bases. There are 16 residues in the CDR3.

The chain employs TRBV12-3 or TRBV12-4 and TRBJ2-2; the match to TRBD2 covers 8 bases. V dropped 11 bases and J dropped 6; count of bases not matched to a gene: 11. CDR3 length equals 14 residues. The CDR3 DNA sequence: TGTGCCGACAGTTTCAGCGGGAGATCCGGGGAGCTGTTTTTT. Amino acids: CADSFSGRSGELFF.

On this clonotype: At one end the junction does not follow the germline gene, possibly because of a read error. This chain connects TRBV12-3 or TRBV12-4 to TRBJ1-2; D gene ambiguous. There are 15 residues in the CDR3. The CDR3 DNA follows: TGTGCCAGCAGTTTCAGTGGACCACGGGCGAAAGGCCACATCTTC. Protein product: CASSFSGPRAKGHIF.

This clonotype has just a few counts. A much larger clone lies one base from this, so it may be a read error. The final CDR3 position lacks the conserved phenylalanine or tryptophan, pointing to a likely read error. The rearrangement joins TRBV10-3 to TRBJ2-7; D is undetermined. In germline, CDR1 is ENHRY, CDR2 SYGVKD. CDR3 size: 13 residues. V was cut by 3 bases and J by 3 bases, with 9 bases left in between. The CDR3 DNA sequence: TGTGCCATCAGTGAACGCAGGAACTACGAGCAGTACCTC. Translating gives CAISERRNYEQYL.

The V call is TRBV20-1, the J call TRBJ2-5; D is ambiguous. Deletions cut 6 bases from V and 2 bases from J, with 7 bases between. Per the germline V gene, CDR1 is DFQATT and CDR2 is SNEGSKA (reference sequence). This CDR3 is 11 amino acids long. DNA for the CDR3: TGCAGTGCCAAGAAACAAGAGACCCAGTACTTC. It yields the protein CSAKKQETQYF.

As regards this clonotype: Germline is not matched at one junction end, which may reflect a read error. This chain connects TRBV18 to TRBJ1-1; maybe TRBD1 (5 bases). This CDR3 contains 16 residues. CDR1 is KGHSH and CDR2 is LQKENI in the germline V gene. The CDR3 nucleotides are TGTGCCGGCTCATCTAGAAGGGCGGACATGAACACTGAAGCTTTCTTT. It encodes CAGSSRRADMNTEAFF. Drawing the rest from reference TRBV18 and TRBJ1-1, the complete variable domain is NAGVMQNPRHLVRRRGQEARLRCSPMKGHSHVYWYRQLPEEGLKFMVYLQKENIIDESGMPKERFSAEFPKEGPSILRIQQVVRGDSAAYFCAGSSRRADMNTEAFFGQGTRLTVV.

This clonotype was found a few times. One junction end disagrees with the germline gene, perhaps due to a read error. The J gene is TRBJ1-2, the V gene TRBV6-5, with D tentatively TRBD1 (6 bases). CDR1 and CDR2 from the germline V gene are MNHEY and SVGAGI. The CDR3 totals 14 residues. CDR3 amino acids: CANSEDRDSYGYTF. Here the CDR3 DNA reads TGTGCCAACAGTGAGGACAGAGACTCCTATGGATACACCTTC.

As to this clonotype: A much larger clone differs by one base, so this may be a read error. The chain employs TRBV14 and TRBJ2-1, with 10 bases fitting TRBD2. The CDR3 is made up of 18 amino acids. Trimming took 4 bases from V and 4 from J; bases not matched to a gene: 13. Germline CDR1 is SGHDN and CDR2 is FVKESK. The DNA of the CDR3 is TGTGCCAGCAGCCGACTAGCGGGCGGCCTTATAAGGTACAATGAGCAGTTCTTC. It is translated as CASSRLAGGLIRYNEQFF.

Comments on this clonotype: A clone one base away is much larger, so this may be a read error. J is TRBJ1-5 and V is TRBV5-1; D is ambiguous. Germline CDR1 and CDR2: SGHRS and YFSETQ. CDR3 length: 16 residues. Trimming removed 0 bases from V and 4 bases from J, with 14 bases in between. CDR3 protein: CASSLDGQWTNQPQHF. Written as DNA, the CDR3 is TGCGCCAGCAGCTTGGATGGGCAGTGGACTAATCAGCCCCAGCATTTT.

This clonotype has just a few counts. This sequence may be a read error, since a much larger clone differs from it by one base. The CDR3 DNA is TGTGCCAGCAGCGTCGGACTATCTTCCTACAATGAGCAGTTCTTC. Translated, it gives CASSVGLSSYNEQFF. This chain uses TRBV6-2 or TRBV6-3 with TRBJ2-1; D might be TRBD2 (6 bases). The CDR3 covers 15 residues. The V and J ends lost 6 bases and 1 base respectively, with 13 bases between them. The germline V gene encodes CDR1 MNHEY and CDR2 SVGEGT.

A word on this clonotype: Compared with germline, one end of the junction differs, possibly owing to a read error. The rearrangement joins TRBV20-1 to TRBJ2-7; D may be TRBD2 (5 bases). Germline V CDR1 and CDR2: DFQATT, SNEGSKA (reference sequence). The CDR3 length is 12 residues. The CDR3 DNA sequence: TGCACTGCTACCGGACTCCCGGACGATCAGTACTTC. It specifies CTATGLPDDQYF.

Comments on this clonotype: Likely a read error: the CDR3 ends without its conserved phenylalanine or tryptophan. This chain connects TRBV29-1 to TRBJ1-4; possibly TRBD1 for D (6 bases). The V and J ends lost 8 bases and 5 bases respectively, with 18 bases between them. The length of the CDR3 is 14 residues. Germline CDR1 and CDR2: SQVTM and ANQGSEA. The CDR3 is CSIGSGVSNEKLFS. CDR3 sequence (DNA): TGCAGCATTGGATCAGGGGTATCGAATGAAAAACTGTTTTCT.

This chain connects TRBV6-6 to TRBJ2-7; TRBD1 is a possible D gene (6 bases). V was trimmed by 7 bases and J by 7 bases, leaving 29 bases between them. The germline V gene has CDR1 MNHNY and CDR2 SVGAGI (reference sequence). The CDR3 sequence is 17 residues long. The CDR3: CASIDKSAGTTIHEQYF. CDR3 DNA: TGTGCCAGCATTGACAAAAGCGCTGGGACAACGATTCATGAGCAGTACTTC.

As regards this clonotype: The junction and the germline gene differ at one end; a read error may be behind it. The CDR3 loop reads CDSKPGTDSYEQYF. The CDR3, as DNA: TGTGACAGCAAGCCCGGGACAGACTCCTACGAGCAGTACTTC. The chain employs TRBV5-5 and TRBJ2-7; 7 bases align to TRBD1. Germline CDR1 and CDR2: SGHKS and YYEKEE (reference sequence). The CDR3 length is 14 residues. The full variable domain, its missing parts supplied by reference TRBV5-5 and TRBJ2-7, is DAGVTQSPTHLIKTRGQQVTLRCSPISGHKSVSWYQQVLGQGPQFIFQYYEKEERGRGNFPDRFSARQFPNYSSELNVNALLLGDSALYLCDSKPGTDSYEQYFGPGTRLTVT.

With regard to this clonotype: A single base separates this from a much larger clone, so it may be a read error. This chain joins TRBV30 and TRBJ1-6; the D gene is possibly TRBD1 (6 bases). CDR1 and CDR2 (germline): GTSNPN, SVGIG (reference sequence). The CDR3 length is 14 residues. V shed 0 bases and J shed 10 bases, with 13 bases lying between them. CDR3 residues: CAWSVRDMGSPLHF. The CDR3 bases are TGTGCCTGGAGTGTACGGGACATGGGATCACCCCTCCACTTT.

The sample holds many counts of this clonotype. This rearrangement joins TRBV28 to TRBJ2-7, with 9 bases lining up with TRBD2. There are 14 residues in the CDR3. Trimming cost V 8 bases and J 6 bases; bases outside gene matches: 11. CDR1 and CDR2 (germline): MDHEN, SYDVKM. The CDR3 loop is CASAKAGGTREQYF. DNA of the CDR3: TGTGCCAGCGCGAAGGCGGGGGGGACTCGCGAGCAGTACTTC.

Notes on this clonotype: A read error may account for a junction end that differs from germline. V gene TRBV4-1 combines with J gene TRBJ2-7, with D possibly being TRBD2 (6 bases). Germline CDR1 reads MGHRA; CDR2 reads YSYEKL. The CDR3 is 15 residues long. The CDR3 reads CASTQRITGRHEQYF. The CDR3 bases are TGCGCCAGCACCCAAAGGATTACTGGGAGGCACGAGCAGTACTTC.

A note on this clonotype: One end of the junction does not line up with germline, which may come from a read error. The rearrangement uses TRBV4-1 and TRBJ2-7, with 9 positions matching TRBD1. The length of the CDR3 is 15 residues. Germline V gene sequence: CDR1 MGHRA, CDR2 YSYEKL. The CDR3 here is CASSPGQGHTYKQYF. CDR3 nucleotide sequence: TGCGCCAGCAGCCCCGGACAGGGGCATACCTACAAGCAATACTTC.

The table lists this clonotype with a count of one. At one end the junction does not follow the germline gene, possibly because of a read error. The chain has TRBV29-1 and TRBJ1-1; TRBD1 matches 9 bases. The germline CDR1 and CDR2 sequences are SQVTM and ANQGSEA. The CDR3 runs 14 residues. The CDR3 DNA follows: TGTAGCACTCAAGTTCTGGGACAGGGCTCTGAAGCTTTCTTT. This encodes CSTQVLGQGSEAFF. Full variable domain (rest looked up from reference TRBV29-1 and TRBJ1-1): SAVISQKPSRDICQRGTSLTIQCQVDSQVTMMFWYRQQPGQSLTLIATANQGSEATYESGFVIDKFPISRPNLTFSTLTVSNMSPEDSSIYLCSTQVLGQGSEAFFGQGTRLTVV.

Regarding this clonotype: It is likely a read error, because the conserved phenylalanine at the end of the CDR3 is missing. The chain links TRBV28 to TRBJ2-7; a weak D match, TRBD2 (5 bases). Per the germline V gene, CDR1 is MDHEN and CDR2 is SYDVKM. The CDR3 is 14 residues long. The V and J ends lost 5 bases and 8 bases respectively, with 19 bases between them. CDR3 amino acids: CASSPRERRYKQYL. CDR3 DNA sequence: TGTGCCAGCAGTCCGCGCGAGCGGAGATACAAGCAGTACCTC.

This chain uses TRBV25-1 with TRBJ2-2; the D gene is possibly TRBD1 (6 bases). CDR1 and CDR2 from the germline V gene are MGHDK and SYGVNS. The CDR3 runs 15 residues. The germline V and J ends were trimmed by 2 bases and 5 bases, with 12 bases remaining between them. CDR3 in amino acids: CASSEAGVGTGELFF. DNA for the CDR3: TGTGCCAGCAGTGAAGCAGGGGTGGGTACCGGGGAGCTGTTTTTT.

As concerns this clonotype: This likely comes from a read error, as the CDR3 has no conserved phenylalanine or tryptophan at its end. The DNA is left out, because the CDR3 cannot be placed on it with certainty; the CDR3 is given as TCRdb lists it. This chain uses TRBV11-2 with TRBJ2-1; the table gives TRBD2 as D, unverified against the DNA. The CDR3 is made up of 15 amino acids, end residues included. Germline V CDR1 and CDR2: SGHAT, FQNNGV. This CDR3 is CDSSPEGGGNNERFL.

Turning to this clonotype: One end of the junction varies from germline; a read error may be responsible. The CDR3 nucleotides are TGTGCCATAAGTGGGTCGAAGGGTAATGTTGGCAACACCTTC. Residues: CAISGSKGNVGNTF. This chain links TRBV10-3 with TRBJ1-2, with no clear D. This CDR3 has 14 residues. Germline V gives CDR1 ENHRY, CDR2 SYGVKD.

A word on this clonotype: At one end the junction does not follow the germline gene, possibly because of a read error. The chain joins TRBV6-5 to TRBJ2-3; D unresolved. Germline lookup yields CDR1 MNHEY and CDR2 SVGAGI. CDR3 length: 14 residues. The CDR3 here is CASKKGLNTDSQYF. The CDR3 DNA reads as TGTGCAAGCAAAAAAGGGCTGAACACAGATTCGCAGTATTTT.

This clonotype has more than one count but fewer than ten. This may be a read error: a much more frequent sequence differs by one nucleotide. J is TRBJ2-3 and V is TRBV6-1; weak D call: TRBD2 (5 bases). This CDR3 is built from 14 residues. Per germline, CDR1 MNHNS and CDR2 SASEGT. The CDR3 region has the DNA TGTACCAGCAGTGATACGATGGGAGCAGATACGCAGTATTTT. It encodes CTSSDTMGADTQYF.

The rearrangement links TRBV4-1 to TRBJ2-7; maybe TRBD2 (5 bases). Germline CDR1 reads MGHRA; CDR2 reads YSYEKL. The CDR3 runs 15 residues. V lost 10 bases, J lost 0 bases, and 19 bases lay in between. CDR3 coding DNA: TGCGCCATTAGCCCCCGGCTAGCAGTCTCCTACGAGCAGTACTTC. Residues: CAISPRLAVSYEQYF.

The chain joins TRBV5-1 to TRBJ2-7; D call uncertain. CDR1 SGHRS and CDR2 YFSETQ come from the germline V gene. V lost 0 bases to trimming and J lost 3 bases, with 13 bases between them. The CDR3 is 15 amino acids. CDR3 loop: CASSLGPGCGYEQYF. For the CDR3, the DNA is TGCGCCAGCAGCTTGGGTCCAGGATGCGGCTACGAGCAGTACTTC.

This clonotype was seen just once. An end of the junction differs from the germline gene, which may be a read error. This rearrangement joins TRBV20-1 to TRBJ2-1; D is possibly TRBD1 (6 bases). The CDR3 sequence is 15 residues long. From germline, CDR1 is DFQATT and CDR2 SNEGSKA (reference sequence). The CDR3 DNA reads as TGCCGTGCCGAAGGGGGATTAGCGATTGACAATGAGCAGTTCTTC. Amino acid sequence: CRAEGGLAIDNEQFF.

This clonotype was seen a few times. DNA for the CDR3: TGTGCCAGCAGCTCGGACTATTACGAGCAGTACTTC. Protein product: CASSSDYYEQYF. The rearrangement links TRBV11-2 to TRBJ2-7; weak D call: TRBD2 (6 bases). This CDR3 is 12 amino acids long. Trimming stripped 4 bases from V and 4 bases from J, with 8 bases between. The V gene's germline CDR1 is SGHAT and CDR2 FQNNGV.

Comment on this clonotype: A read error may be the cause here, since a much bigger clone is one base away. The V and J genes are TRBV6-1 and TRBJ2-2, with 9 bases fitting TRBD1. Germline CDR1 and CDR2: MNHNS and SASEGT. CDR3 size: 14 residues. In nucleotides, the CDR3 is TGTGCCAGCGAGGACAGGGGTATTCGAGGGGACCTGTTTTTT. Translating gives CASEDRGIRGDLFF.